The 25 T cell receptor beta chains reported below all come from one sample, sequenced in a study of T-cell memory formation after mild COVID-19. TCRdb processed the 5' RACE reads anew with MiXCR; each CDR3 protein has one entry. The sample includes around 310,000 distinct CDR3 sequences, more than 13% of them seen just once. The sequenced sample was PBMCs or a T cell subset sorted from them (not recorded which). These receptors were taken from a young man who had mild COVID-19 (a few samples of this study predate the infection). Cell type and time point are not known.

This clonotype was recorded many times. The chain joins TRBV20-1 to TRBJ2-7; D gene ambiguous. V was clipped by 3 bases and J by 6 bases, with 18 bases between them. Germline V gives CDR1 DFQATT, CDR2 SNEGSKA (reference sequence). The CDR3 extends over 14 amino acids. CDR3 protein: CSARVPGVAREQYF. CDR3 nucleotide sequence: TGCAGTGCTAGGGTTCCCGGTGTGGCCCGCGAGCAGTACTTC.

The chain has TRBV28 and TRBJ2-7; a weak D match, TRBD1 (6 bases). The V and J ends lost 1 base and 4 bases respectively, with 11 bases between them. The CDR3 consists of 14 residues. Per germline, CDR1 MDHEN and CDR2 SYDVKM. CDR3 sequence: CASSLSGQFYEQYV. In nucleotides, the CDR3 is TGTGCCAGCAGTTTATCAGGACAGTTTTACGAGCAGTACGTC.

This chain connects TRBV12-3 or TRBV12-4 to TRBJ1-1; TRBD1 is a possible D gene (5 bases). The CDR3 has 13 residues. With 3 bases removed from V and 7 bases from J, the gap between germline ends came to 12 bases. The CDR3: CASSLVGDGEAFF. In nucleotides, the CDR3 is TGTGCCAGCAGTTTGGTAGGGGATGGTGAAGCTTTCTTT.

As regards this clonotype: A much larger clone differs by one base, so this may be a read error. V usage is TRBV5-1 and J usage is TRBJ2-2; possible D gene TRBD2, 6 bases. Germline assignment: CDR1 SGHRS and CDR2 YFSETQ. V was clipped by 6 bases and J by 0 bases, with 9 bases between them. This CDR3 comprises 14 residues. This CDR3 reads CASNSGANTGELFF. The CDR3 DNA follows: TGCGCCAGCAACTCGGGAGCGAACACCGGGGAGCTGTTTTTT.

This clonotype was counted a few times. The gene calls are TRBV5-1 and TRBJ1-2, with D maybe TRBD1 (5 bases). The CDR3 has 14 residues. Trimming removed 2 bases at V and 8 bases at J, with 16 bases between. Germline-derived CDR1 and CDR2 are SGHRS and YFSETQ. The CDR3 region has the DNA TGCGCCAGCAGCTTTCCGGGGCCCGAAACGGGCTACACCTTC. Its protein is CASSFPGPETGYTF. The full variable domain, its missing parts supplied by reference TRBV5-1 and TRBJ1-2, is KAGVTQTPRYLIKTRGQQVTLSCSPISGHRSVSWYQQTPGQGLQFLFEYFSETQRNKGNFPGRFSGRQFSNSRSEMNVSTLELGDSALYLCASSFPGPETGYTFGSGTRLTVV.

This chain links TRBV9 with TRBJ2-5; D may be TRBD1 or TRBD2 (5 bases each). The CDR3 length is 15 residues. Trimming cost V 3 bases and J 3 bases, with 15 bases left between them. Germline CDR1 SGDLS, CDR2 YYNGEE. CDR3 bases: TGTGCCAGCAGCGGGGTTTTTGGGGGAGAAGAGACCCAGTACTTC. As protein: CASSGVFGGEETQYF.

This clonotype was detected only a few times. The chain combines TRBV27 with TRBJ1-6; 8 bases are a match to TRBD1. Losses at the gene ends were 5 bases for V and 6 bases for J; bases not matched to a gene: 9. This CDR3 spans 16 amino acids. Germline CDR1 reads MNHEY; CDR2 reads SMNVEV (reference sequence). The CDR3 coding sequence is TGTGCCAGCAGTCCTTGGGCAGGGGGCTTTAATTCACCCCTCCACTTT. Residues: CASSPWAGGFNSPLHF.

Only a few counts were recorded for this clonotype. The chain has TRBV7-2 and TRBJ1-6; 7 positions agree with TRBD1. The ends lost 7 bases at V and 9 bases at J; junction bases unmatched: 15. Germline assignment: CDR1 SGHTA and CDR2 FQGNSA. The CDR3 sequence is 16 residues long. The CDR3 is CASKTSWGQLGSPLHF. CDR3 coding DNA: TGTGCCAGCAAGACGAGCTGGGGACAGCTGGGTTCACCCCTCCACTTT. The full variable domain, completed using reference TRBV7-2 and TRBJ1-6, is GAGVSQSPSNKVTEKGKDVELRCDPISGHTALYWYRQSLGQGLEFLIYFQGNSAPDKSGLPSDRFSAERTGGSVSTLTIQRTQQEDSAVYLCASKTSWGQLGSPLHFGNGTRLTVT.

The rearrangement joins TRBV30 to TRBJ1-6; a weak D match, TRBD1 (5 bases). The CDR3 contains 13 residues. Germline CDR1 GTSNPN, CDR2 SVGIG (reference sequence). V lost 1 base, J lost 4 bases, and 5 bases lay in between. DNA for the CDR3: TGTGCCTGGAGTGGGGGGTATAATTCACCCCTCCACTTT. This sequence encodes CAWSGGYNSPLHF.

The rearrangement joins TRBV18 to TRBJ2-5; 10 nucleotides agree with TRBD2. Per germline, CDR1 KGHSH and CDR2 LQKENI. With 2 bases clipped from V and 2 bases from J, the junction kept 17 bases outside the gene matches. This CDR3 contains 20 residues. CDR3 residues: CASSPVTAGGPGGLQETQYF. The CDR3 DNA sequence: TGTGCCAGCTCACCAGTTACAGCGGGGGGGCCCGGGGGACTTCAAGAGACCCAGTACTTC. The full variable domain, with the rest looked up from reference TRBV18 and TRBJ2-5, is NAGVMQNPRHLVRRRGQEARLRCSPMKGHSHVYWYRQLPEEGLKFMVYLQKENIIDESGMPKERFSAEFPKEGPSILRIQQVVRGDSAAYFCASSPVTAGGPGGLQETQYFGPGTRLLVL.

This clonotype has just a few counts. The chain links TRBV4-2 to TRBJ2-3; tentatively, D is TRBD1 (5 bases). The CDR3 has 15 amino acids. V was clipped by 0 bases and J by 5 bases, with 12 bases between them. Germline V gene sequence: CDR1 LGHNA, CDR2 YNFKEQ. The CDR3 region is CASSQELGPGDTQYF. In nucleotides, the CDR3 is TGTGCCAGCAGCCAAGAGTTGGGGCCTGGAGATACGCAGTATTTT.

V gene TRBV9 combines with J gene TRBJ2-4; D might be TRBD2 (7 bases). CDR3 length: 16 residues. Trimming cost V 4 bases and J 4 bases, with 18 bases left between them. Looked up from germline, CDR1 is SGDLS and CDR2 is YYNGEE. The CDR3 here is CASSPFRGAGKNIQYF. The CDR3 nucleotides read TGTGCCAGCAGCCCTTTCAGGGGAGCGGGGAAAAACATTCAGTACTTC.

The chain combines TRBV11-2 with TRBJ1-2; perhaps TRBD1 as D (5 bases). This CDR3 has 13 residues. Germline loops: CDR1 SGHAT, CDR2 FQNNGV. V was cut by 5 bases and J by 7 bases, with 14 bases left in between. The CDR3 DNA follows: TGTGCCAGCAGCCCTATCAGGGAACGTGGCTACACCTTC. This encodes CASSPIRERGYTF.

The rearrangement uses TRBV20-1 and TRBJ1-2; D is unclear. Looked up from germline, CDR1 is DFQATT and CDR2 is SNEGSKA (reference sequence). Trimming shortened V by 5 bases and J by 5 bases, and 15 bases separated the two germline ends. CDR3 length: 13 residues. For the CDR3, the DNA is TGCAGTGCTCCGATGCCGGGAAGTTATGGCTACACCTTC. Translation: CSAPMPGSYGYTF.

This clonotype was counted only a few times. V gene TRBV4-1 combines with J gene TRBJ1-5; 10 bases line up with TRBD1. With V trimmed by 4 bases and J by 6 bases, 6 bases remained unmatched. Germline V gene lookup returns CDR1 MGHRA and CDR2 YSYEKL. The CDR3 is 15 amino acids. The CDR3 loop is CASSLGDRGFQPQHF. The CDR3 DNA reads TGCGCCAGCAGCCTTGGGGACAGGGGTTTTCAGCCCCAGCATTTT.

The chain combines TRBV5-1 with TRBJ2-7; 7 bases map to TRBD2. This CDR3 is 13 amino acids long. The germline V gene encodes CDR1 SGHRS and CDR2 YFSETQ. V shed 2 bases, J shed 3 bases, and the junction held 2 bases outside the gene matches. For the CDR3, the DNA is TGCGCCAGCAGCTTCGGGACTAACTACGAGCAGTACTTC. It translates to CASSFGTNYEQYF.

This clonotype was seen more than once but under ten times. The gene calls are TRBV11-2 and TRBJ2-7; 10 bases fit TRBD2. Germline-derived CDR1 and CDR2 are SGHAT and FQNNGV. The V gene end was trimmed by 4 bases and the J gene end by 3 bases; junction bases not matched to a gene: 9. The CDR3 length is 16 residues. Here the CDR3 reads CASSYTTGTSVYEQYF. The CDR3 coding sequence is TGTGCCAGCAGCTATACCACCGGGACTAGCGTCTACGAGCAGTACTTC.

The table lists this clonotype with a few counts. V is TRBV5-6 and J is TRBJ2-7, with TRBD2 as a possible D gene (5 bases). Germline CDR1 reads SGHDT; CDR2 reads YYEEEE. The V end was cut by 3 bases, the J end by 0 bases, with 19 bases between. This CDR3 region has 17 residues. The CDR3 reads CASSSPRRTLSSYEQYF. The CDR3 DNA sequence: TGTGCCAGCAGCTCCCCCAGGAGGACTCTGAGCTCCTACGAGCAGTACTTC.

This clonotype was detected only a few times. The chain combines TRBV12-3 or TRBV12-4 with TRBJ2-7; D assignment may be TRBD1 or TRBD2 (6 bases each). The CDR3 covers 13 residues. Trimming removed 5 bases at V and 6 bases at J, with 14 bases between. This CDR3 reads CASSPYRDSEQYF. In DNA, the CDR3 is TGTGCCAGCAGTCCGTACAGGGACTCCGAGCAGTACTTC.

The chain combines TRBV6-1 with TRBJ2-7, with 11 bases that match TRBD1. The germline gives CDR1 MNHNS, CDR2 SASEGT. Trimming at V came to 6 bases and at J to 5 bases, leaving 12 bases not matched to a gene. The CDR3 extends over 16 amino acids. This chain's CDR3 is CASRALRTGGLDEQYF. CDR3 in DNA: TGTGCCAGCAGAGCTCTTCGGACAGGGGGCCTGGACGAGCAGTACTTC.

This clonotype was found a few times. This CDR3 is CASRDLGPDTQYF. In DNA, the CDR3 is TGTGCCAGCAGGGACCTCGGCCCAGATACGCAGTATTTT. The chain recombines TRBV6-6 with TRBJ2-3, with D unresolved. The CDR3 runs 13 residues. Trimming removed 6 bases at V and 4 bases at J, with 11 bases between. The germline V gene has CDR1 MNHNY and CDR2 SVGAGI (reference sequence).

This clonotype came up a few times. The chain joins TRBV5-1 to TRBJ1-5, with TRBD1 matching over 7 bases. From germline, CDR1 is SGHRS and CDR2 YFSETQ. V trimming: 0 bases; J trimming: 7 bases; junction bases outside the gene matches: 4. CDR3 length: 14 amino acids. The CDR3 protein is CASSLEGAGQPQHF. Written as DNA, the CDR3 is TGCGCCAGCAGCTTGGAGGGGGCAGGGCAGCCCCAGCATTTT.

This clonotype was seen many times. The chain employs TRBV24-1 and TRBJ2-5; D assignment may be TRBD1 or TRBD2 (5 bases each). The CDR3 has 15 amino acids. V gave up 2 bases and J gave up 12 bases, with 21 bases separating them. CDR1 and CDR2 from the germline V gene are KGHDR and SFDVKD. The CDR3 loop reads CATSDSRRRGENEYF. DNA for the CDR3: TGTGCCACCAGTGATTCTCGCAGAAGAGGGGAGAATGAGTACTTC.

This CDR3 is CATSDGQALHNEKLFF. The CDR3 region has the DNA TGTGCCACCAGTGACGGACAGGCGCTACATAATGAAAAACTGTTTTTT. V gene TRBV24-1 combines with J gene TRBJ1-4; 7 positions agree with TRBD1. Per germline, CDR1 KGHDR and CDR2 SFDVKD. The CDR3 runs 16 residues. With 4 bases clipped from V and 4 bases from J, the junction kept 8 bases outside the gene matches.

There are a few counts of this clonotype. V and J are TRBV12-3 or TRBV12-4 and TRBJ2-7, with D tentatively TRBD1 (5 bases). The CDR3 loop spans 15 amino acids. V dropped 3 bases and J dropped 2 bases, with 14 bases sitting between them. CDR3: CASSFGSQGAYEQYF. CDR3 sequence (DNA): TGTGCCAGCAGTTTTGGTAGTCAGGGCGCCTACGAGCAGTACTTC.